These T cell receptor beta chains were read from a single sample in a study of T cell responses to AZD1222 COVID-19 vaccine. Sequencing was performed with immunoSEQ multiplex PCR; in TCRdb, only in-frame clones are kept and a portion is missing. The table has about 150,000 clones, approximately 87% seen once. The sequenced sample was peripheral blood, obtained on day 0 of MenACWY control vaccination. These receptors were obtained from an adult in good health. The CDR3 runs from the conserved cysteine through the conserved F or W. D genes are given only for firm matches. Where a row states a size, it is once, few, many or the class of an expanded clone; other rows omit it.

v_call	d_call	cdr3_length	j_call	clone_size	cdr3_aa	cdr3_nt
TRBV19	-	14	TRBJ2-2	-	CASSGTSNTGELFF	TGTGCCAGTAGCGGGACCTCAAACACCGGGGAGCTGTTTTTT
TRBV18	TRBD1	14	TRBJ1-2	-	CASSPTQGAEGYTF	TGTGCCAGCTCACCAACACAGGGGGCAGAAGGCTACACCTTC
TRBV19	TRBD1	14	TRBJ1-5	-	CASSIQGVNQPQHF	TGTGCCAGTAGTATTCAGGGGGTCAATCAGCCCCAGCATTTT
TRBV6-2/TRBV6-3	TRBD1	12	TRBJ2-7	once	CASSDRAYEQYF	TGTGCCAGCAGTGACAGGGCCTACGAGCAGTACTTC
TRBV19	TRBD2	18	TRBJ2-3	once	CASSIALRLAGGLDTQYF	TGTGCCAGTAGTATAGCTCTCCGACTAGCGGGAGGGTTAGATACGCAGTATTTT
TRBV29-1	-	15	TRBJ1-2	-	CSVGWAPTLNYGYTF	TGCAGCGTTGGTTGGGCACCCACCCTTAACTATGGCTACACCTTC
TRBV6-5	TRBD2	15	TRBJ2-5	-	CASSIRLAGDRTQYF	TGTGCCAGCAGTATTAGACTAGCGGGGGACAGGACCCAGTACTTC
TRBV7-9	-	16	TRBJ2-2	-	CASSSRGMEVTGELFF	TGTGCCAGCAGCTCCCGCGGAATGGAGGTCACCGGGGAGCTGTTTTTT
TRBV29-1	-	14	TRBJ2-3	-	CSVGLGTRTDTQYF	TGCAGCGTTGGATTGGGGACTCGCACAGATACGCAGTATTTT
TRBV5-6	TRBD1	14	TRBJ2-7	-	CASSRDRAFYEQYF	TGTGCCAGCAGCCGGGACAGGGCGTTCTACGAGCAGTACTTC
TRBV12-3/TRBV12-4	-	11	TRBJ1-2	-	CASSLNYGYTF	TGTGCCAGCAGTTTAAACTATGGCTACACCTTC
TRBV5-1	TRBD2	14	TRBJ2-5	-	CASSAGLAKETQYF	TGCGCCAGCAGCGCTGGACTAGCGAAAGAGACCCAGTACTTC
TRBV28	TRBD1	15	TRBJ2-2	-	CASSTGTGGTGELFF	TGTGCCAGCTCAACCGGGACAGGAGGTACCGGGGAGCTGTTTTTT
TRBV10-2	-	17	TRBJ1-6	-	CASSERGFLSYNSPLHF	TGCGCCAGCAGTGAGAGGGGGTTTCTCTCCTATAATTCACCCCTCCACTTT
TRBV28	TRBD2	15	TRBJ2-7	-	CASSQGLADPYEQYF	TGTGCCAGCAGCCAAGGACTAGCGGACCCCTACGAGCAGTACTTC
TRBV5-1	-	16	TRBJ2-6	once	CASSLGQGSGANVLTF	TGCGCCAGCAGCTTGGGGCAGGGGAGCGGGGCCAACGTCCTGACTTTC
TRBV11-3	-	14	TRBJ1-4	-	CASSYVATNEKLFF	TGTGCCAGCAGCTACGTTGCAACTAATGAAAAACTGTTTTTT
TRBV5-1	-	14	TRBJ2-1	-	CASSLRGKYNEQFF	TGCGCCAGCAGCTTGCGGGGGAAGTACAATGAGCAGTTCTTC
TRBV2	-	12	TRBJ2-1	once	CASSEQRDVTFF	TGTGCCAGCAGTGAACAGCGAGACGTCACGTTCTTC
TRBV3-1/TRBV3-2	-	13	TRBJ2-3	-	CASSPYSTDTQYF	TGTGCCAGCAGCCCGTATAGCACAGATACGCAGTATTTT
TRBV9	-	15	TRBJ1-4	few	CASSVRQGTNEKLFF	TGTGCCAGCAGCGTACGGCAGGGTACTAATGAAAAACTGTTTTTT
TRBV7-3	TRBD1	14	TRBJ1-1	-	CASSPDRVDTEAFF	TGTGCCAGCAGCCCCGACAGGGTAGACACTGAAGCTTTCTTT
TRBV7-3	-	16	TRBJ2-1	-	CASSLNSLAEYNEQFF	TGTGCCAGCAGCTTAAATAGTCTAGCCGAATACAATGAGCAGTTCTTC
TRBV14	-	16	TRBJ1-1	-	CASSQGGTTRNTEAFF	TGTGCCAGCAGCCAAGGAGGGACAACCCGGAACACTGAAGCTTTCTTT
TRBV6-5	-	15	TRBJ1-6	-	CASSQTQGSNSPLHF	TGTGCCAGCAGTCAGACCCAGGGCTCGAATTCACCCCTCCACTTT
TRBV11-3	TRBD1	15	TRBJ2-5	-	CASSPRTGSQETQYF	TGTGCCAGCAGCCCTCGGACAGGATCCCAAGAGACCCAGTACTTC
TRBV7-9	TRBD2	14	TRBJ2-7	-	CASTPPGRTYEQYF	TGTGCCAGCACCCCCCCCGGGAGGACGTACGAGCAGTACTTC
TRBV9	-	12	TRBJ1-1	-	CASSTRDTEAFF	TGTGCCAGCAGCACCCGGGACACTGAAGCTTTCTTT
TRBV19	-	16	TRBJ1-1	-	CASSIWGHGMNTEAFF	TGTGCCAGTAGTATTTGGGGGCACGGAATGAACACTGAAGCTTTCTTT
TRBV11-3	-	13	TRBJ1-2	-	CASSLNPLHGYTF	TGTGCCAGCAGCTTAAACCCCCTTCACGGCTACACCTTC
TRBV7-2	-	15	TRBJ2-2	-	CASSLTKGKTGELFF	TGTGCCAGCAGCCTTACCAAGGGGAAAACCGGGGAGCTGTTTTTT
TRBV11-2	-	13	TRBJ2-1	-	CASSQTSINEQFF	TGTGCCAGCAGCCAAACTTCGATCAATGAGCAGTTCTTC
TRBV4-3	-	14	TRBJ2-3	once	CASSQEGRTDTQYF	TGCGCCAGCAGCCAAGAAGGCAGGACAGATACGCAGTATTTT
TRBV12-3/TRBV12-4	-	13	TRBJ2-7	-	CASMGSSAYEQYF	TGTGCCAGCATGGGGTCCTCCGCCTACGAGCAGTACTTC
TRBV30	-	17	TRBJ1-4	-	CAWSRLLTPATNEKLFF	TGTGCCTGGAGTCGGCTTCTTACGCCTGCAACTAATGAAAAACTGTTTTTT
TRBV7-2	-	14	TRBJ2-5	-	CASSPVRSQETQYF	TGTGCCAGCAGCCCGGTTCGGAGTCAAGAGACCCAGTACTTC
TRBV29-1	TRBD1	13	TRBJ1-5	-	CSVGQGASQPQHF	TGCAGCGTAGGGCAGGGGGCCAGTCAGCCCCAGCATTTT
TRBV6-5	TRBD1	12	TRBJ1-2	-	CASITRGYGYTF	TGTGCCAGCATCACCAGGGGGTATGGCTACACCTTC
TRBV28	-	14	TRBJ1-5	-	CASSSPGSYQPQHF	TGTGCCAGCAGTAGTCCCGGTAGCTATCAGCCCCAGCATTTT
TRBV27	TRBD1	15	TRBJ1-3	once	CASSFTGRGHNTIYF	TGTGCCAGCAGTTTCACGGGCAGGGGGCATAACACCATATATTTT
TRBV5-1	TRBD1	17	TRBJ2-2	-	CASTRGTGGGSTGELFF	TGCGCCAGCACCAGAGGGACAGGGGGCGGGAGCACCGGGGAGCTGTTTTTT
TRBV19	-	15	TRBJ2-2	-	CASSPRGRTSRELFF	TGTGCCAGTAGTCCGAGGGGACGGACGAGCCGGGAGCTGTTTTTT
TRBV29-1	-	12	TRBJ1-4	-	CGGWVYSEKLFF	TGCGGTGGATGGGTATATAGTGAAAAACTGTTTTTT
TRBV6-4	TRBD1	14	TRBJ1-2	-	CASSKGTGNYGYTF	TGTGCCAGCAGCAAGGGGACAGGGAACTATGGCTACACCTTC
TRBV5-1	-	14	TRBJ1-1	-	CASSLAGMGTEAFF	TGCGCCAGCAGCTTGGCGGGGATGGGCACTGAAGCTTTCTTT
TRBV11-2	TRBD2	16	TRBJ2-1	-	CASSPGLAGSYNEQFF	TGTGCCAGCAGCCCCGGACTAGCGGGGTCCTACAATGAGCAGTTCTTC
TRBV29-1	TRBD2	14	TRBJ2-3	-	CSVVGSGRADTQYF	TGCAGCGTTGTGGGTAGCGGGAGAGCAGATACGCAGTATTTT
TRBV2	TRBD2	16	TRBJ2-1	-	CASSEGAGDPYNEQFF	TGTGCCAGCAGTGAAGGGGCGGGGGACCCTTACAATGAGCAGTTCTTC
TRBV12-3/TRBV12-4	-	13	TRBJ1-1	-	CASSFGPGTEAFF	TGTGCCAGCAGTTTCGGACCGGGGACTGAAGCTTTCTTT
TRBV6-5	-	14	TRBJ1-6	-	CASSPRADNSPLHF	TGTGCCAGCAGTCCCCGGGCGGATAATTCACCCCTCCACTTT
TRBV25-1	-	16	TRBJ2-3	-	CASSRGQLPGTDTQYF	TGTGCCAGCAGCAGGGGCCAGCTCCCAGGAACAGATACGCAGTATTTT
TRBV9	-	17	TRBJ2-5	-	CASSPEGGGKGVKTQYF	TGTGCCAGCAGCCCCGAGGGTGGCGGGAAGGGGGTAAAGACCCAGTACTTC
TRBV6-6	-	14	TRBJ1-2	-	CASRPPEGNYGYTF	TGTGCCAGCAGACCCCCGGAAGGGAACTATGGCTACACCTTC
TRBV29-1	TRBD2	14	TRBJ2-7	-	CSVVLAGTSYEQYF	TGCAGCGTTGTACTAGCGGGAACCTCCTACGAGCAGTACTTC
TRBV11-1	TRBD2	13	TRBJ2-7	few	CASSRAGEGEQYF	TGTGCCTCCTCGAGAGCGGGAGAAGGCGAGCAGTACTTC
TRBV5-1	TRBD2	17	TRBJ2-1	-	CASSLLLAGGPGNEQFF	TGCGCCAGCAGCTTACTCCTAGCGGGAGGGCCGGGCAATGAGCAGTTCTTC
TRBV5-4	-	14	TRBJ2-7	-	CASSAGDLSGEQYF	TGTGCCAGCAGCGCCGGGGACCTCTCAGGGGAGCAGTACTTC
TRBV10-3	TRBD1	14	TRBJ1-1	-	CAISGTGKDTEAFF	TGTGCCATCAGTGGGACAGGGAAGGACACTGAAGCTTTCTTT
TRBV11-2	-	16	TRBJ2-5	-	CASSLGGDWLQETQYF	TGTGCCAGCAGCTTAGGTGGGGACTGGCTACAAGAGACCCAGTACTTC
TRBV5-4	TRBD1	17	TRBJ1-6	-	CAPSRGGGTAVNSPLHF	TGTGCCCCCAGCCGCGGGGGGGGGACAGCCGTTAATTCACCCCTCCACTTT